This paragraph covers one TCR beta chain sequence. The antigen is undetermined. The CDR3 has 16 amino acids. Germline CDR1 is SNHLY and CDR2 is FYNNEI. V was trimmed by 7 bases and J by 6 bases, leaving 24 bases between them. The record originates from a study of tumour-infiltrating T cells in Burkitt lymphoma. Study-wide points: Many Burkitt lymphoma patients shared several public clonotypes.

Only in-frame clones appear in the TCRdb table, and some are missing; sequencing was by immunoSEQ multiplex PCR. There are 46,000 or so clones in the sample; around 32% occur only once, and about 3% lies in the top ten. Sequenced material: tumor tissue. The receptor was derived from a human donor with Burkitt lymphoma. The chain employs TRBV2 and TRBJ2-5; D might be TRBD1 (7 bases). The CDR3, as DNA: TGTGCCAGCAAACTCGAGTCAGGGGGGTGGGGCAAGACCCAGTACTTC. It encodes CASKLESGGWGKTQYF. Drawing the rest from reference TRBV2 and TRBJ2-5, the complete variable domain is EPEVTQTPSHQVTQMGQEVILRCVPISNHLYFYWYRQILGQKVEFLVSFYNNEISEKSEIFDDQFSVERPDGSNFTLKIRSTKLEDSAMYFCASKLESGGWGKTQYFGPGTRLLVL.